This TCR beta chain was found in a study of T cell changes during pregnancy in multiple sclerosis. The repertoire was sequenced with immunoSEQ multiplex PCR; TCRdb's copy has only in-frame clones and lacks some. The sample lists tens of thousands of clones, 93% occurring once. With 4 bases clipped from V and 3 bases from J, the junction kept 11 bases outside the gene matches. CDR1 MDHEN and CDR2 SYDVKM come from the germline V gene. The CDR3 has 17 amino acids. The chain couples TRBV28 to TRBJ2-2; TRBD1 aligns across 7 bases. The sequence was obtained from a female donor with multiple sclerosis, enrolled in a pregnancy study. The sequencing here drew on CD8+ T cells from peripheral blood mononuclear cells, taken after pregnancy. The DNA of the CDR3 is TGTGCCAGCAGTTACACCCCGGGACAGAAGGACACCGGGGAGCTGTTTTTT. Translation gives CASSYTPGQKDTGELFF.